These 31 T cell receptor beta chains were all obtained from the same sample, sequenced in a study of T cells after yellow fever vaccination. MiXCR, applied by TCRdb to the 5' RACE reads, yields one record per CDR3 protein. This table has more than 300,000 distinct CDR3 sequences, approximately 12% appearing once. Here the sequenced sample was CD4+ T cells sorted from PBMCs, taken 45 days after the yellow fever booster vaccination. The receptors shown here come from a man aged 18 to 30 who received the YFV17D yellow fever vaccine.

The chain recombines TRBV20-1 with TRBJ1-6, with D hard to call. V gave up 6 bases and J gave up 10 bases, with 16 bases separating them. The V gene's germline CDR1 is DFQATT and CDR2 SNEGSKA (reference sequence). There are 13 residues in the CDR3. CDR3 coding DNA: TGCAGTGCGGAGAGGTCGGCGGGATCACCCCTCCACTTT. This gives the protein CSAERSAGSPLHF.

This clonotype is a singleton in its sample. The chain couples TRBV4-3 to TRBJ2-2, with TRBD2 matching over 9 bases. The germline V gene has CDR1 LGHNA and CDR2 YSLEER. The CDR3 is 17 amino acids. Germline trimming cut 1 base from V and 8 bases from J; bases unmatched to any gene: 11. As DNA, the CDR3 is TGCGCCAGCAGCCAAGGAGGGACCAGCGGGGGGATAGGGGAGCTGTTTTTT. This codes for CASSQGGTSGGIGELFF.

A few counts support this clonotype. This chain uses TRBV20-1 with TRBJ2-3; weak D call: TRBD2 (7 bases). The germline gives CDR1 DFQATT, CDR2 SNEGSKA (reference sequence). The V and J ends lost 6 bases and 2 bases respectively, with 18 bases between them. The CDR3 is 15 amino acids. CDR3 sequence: CSAPRGGAITDTQYF. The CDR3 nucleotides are TGCAGTGCCCCCCGAGGGGGGGCCATCACAGATACGCAGTATTTT.

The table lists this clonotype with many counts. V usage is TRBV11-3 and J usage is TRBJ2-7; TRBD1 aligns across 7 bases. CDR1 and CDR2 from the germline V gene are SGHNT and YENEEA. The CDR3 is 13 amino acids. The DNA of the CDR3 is TGTGCCAGCAGCCTAGACAGGGACTACGAGCAGTACGTC. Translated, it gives CASSLDRDYEQYV.

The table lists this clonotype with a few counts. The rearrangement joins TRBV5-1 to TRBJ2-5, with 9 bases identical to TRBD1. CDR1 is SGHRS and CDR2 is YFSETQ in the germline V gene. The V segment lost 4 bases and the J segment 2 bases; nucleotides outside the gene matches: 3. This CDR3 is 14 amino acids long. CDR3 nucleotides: TGCGCCAGCAGCCATGGACAGGGGCAAGAGACCCAGTACTTC. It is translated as CASSHGQGQETQYF.

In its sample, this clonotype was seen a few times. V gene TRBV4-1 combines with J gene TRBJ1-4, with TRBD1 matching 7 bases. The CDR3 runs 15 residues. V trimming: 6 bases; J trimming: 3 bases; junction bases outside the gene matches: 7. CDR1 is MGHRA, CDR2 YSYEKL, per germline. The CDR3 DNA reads TGCGCCAGCAGTCCTACAGGGGAGGCTAATGAAAAACTGTTTTTT. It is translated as CASSPTGEANEKLFF.

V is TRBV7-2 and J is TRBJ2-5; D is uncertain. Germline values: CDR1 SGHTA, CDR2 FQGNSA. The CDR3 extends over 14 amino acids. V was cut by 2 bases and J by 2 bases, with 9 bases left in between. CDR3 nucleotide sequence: TGTGCCAGCAGCTTAAAAGCATTTCAAGAGACCCAGTACTTC. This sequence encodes CASSLKAFQETQYF.

The CDR3 sequence is CASSLGLSPYGYTF. The DNA of the CDR3 is TGTGCCAGCAGTTTAGGGTTATCCCCTTATGGCTACACCTTC. This chain joins TRBV28 and TRBJ1-2; D call uncertain. The CDR3 is 14 amino acids. The germline V gene has CDR1 MDHEN and CDR2 SYDVKM. Trimming took 2 bases from V and 5 from J, leaving 12 bases between them.

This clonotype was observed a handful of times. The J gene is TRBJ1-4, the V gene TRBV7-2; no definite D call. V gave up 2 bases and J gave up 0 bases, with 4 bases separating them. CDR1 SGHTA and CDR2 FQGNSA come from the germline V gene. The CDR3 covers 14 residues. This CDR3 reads CASSLNPTNEKLFF. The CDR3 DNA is TGTGCCAGCAGCTTAAACCCAACTAATGAAAAACTGTTTTTT.

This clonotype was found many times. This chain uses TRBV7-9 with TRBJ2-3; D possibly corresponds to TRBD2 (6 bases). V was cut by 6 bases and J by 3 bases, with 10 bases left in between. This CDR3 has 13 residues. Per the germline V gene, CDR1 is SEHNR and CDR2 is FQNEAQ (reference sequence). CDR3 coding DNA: TGTGCCAGCAGACTGAGCGGGACAGATACGCAGTATTTT. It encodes CASRLSGTDTQYF.

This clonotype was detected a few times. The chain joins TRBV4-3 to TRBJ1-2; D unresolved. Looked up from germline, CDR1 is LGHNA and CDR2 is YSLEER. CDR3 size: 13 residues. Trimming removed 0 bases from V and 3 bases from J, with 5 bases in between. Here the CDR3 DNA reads TGCGCCAGCAGCCAAGATCCCCACTATGGCTACACCTTC. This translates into CASSQDPHYGYTF.

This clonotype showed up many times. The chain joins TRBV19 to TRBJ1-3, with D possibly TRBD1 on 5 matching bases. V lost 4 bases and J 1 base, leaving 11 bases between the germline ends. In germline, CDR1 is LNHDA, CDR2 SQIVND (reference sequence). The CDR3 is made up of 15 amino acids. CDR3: CASSTLDSSGNTIYF. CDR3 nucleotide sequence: TGTGCCAGTAGTACACTCGACAGTTCTGGAAACACCATATATTTT.

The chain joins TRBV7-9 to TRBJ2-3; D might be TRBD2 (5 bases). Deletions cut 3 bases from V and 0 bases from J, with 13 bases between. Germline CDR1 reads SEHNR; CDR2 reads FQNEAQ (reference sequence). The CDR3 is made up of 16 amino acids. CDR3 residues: CASSFGETLSTDTQYF. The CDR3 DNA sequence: TGTGCCAGCAGCTTTGGGGAGACACTCAGCACAGATACGCAGTATTTT. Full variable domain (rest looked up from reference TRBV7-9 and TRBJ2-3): DTGVSQNPRHKITKRGQNVTFRCDPISEHNRLYWYRQTLGQGPEFLTYFQNEAQLEKSRLLSDRFSAERPKGSFSTLEIQRTEQGDSAMYLCASSFGETLSTDTQYFGPGTRLTVL.

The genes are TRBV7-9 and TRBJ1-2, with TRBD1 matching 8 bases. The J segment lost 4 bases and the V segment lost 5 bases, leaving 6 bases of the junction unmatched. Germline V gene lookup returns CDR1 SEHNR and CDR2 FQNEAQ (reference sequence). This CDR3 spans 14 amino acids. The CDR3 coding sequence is TGTGCCAGCAGCGAGAACAGGGGGAGCTATGGCTACACCTTC. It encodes CASSENRGSYGYTF.

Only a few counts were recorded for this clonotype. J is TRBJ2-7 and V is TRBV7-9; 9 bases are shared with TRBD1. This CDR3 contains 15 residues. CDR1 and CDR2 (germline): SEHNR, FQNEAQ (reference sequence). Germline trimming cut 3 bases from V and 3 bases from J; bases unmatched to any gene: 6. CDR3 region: CASSFTGGGGYEQYF. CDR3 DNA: TGTGCCAGCAGCTTTACAGGGGGCGGAGGCTACGAGCAGTACTTC.

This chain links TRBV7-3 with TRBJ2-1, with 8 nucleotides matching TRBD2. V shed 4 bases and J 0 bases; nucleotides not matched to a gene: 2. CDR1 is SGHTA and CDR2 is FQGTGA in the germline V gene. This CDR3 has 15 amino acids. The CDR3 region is CASSWSGGSYNEQFF. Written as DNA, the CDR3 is TGTGCCAGCAGCTGGAGCGGGGGCTCCTACAATGAGCAGTTCTTC.

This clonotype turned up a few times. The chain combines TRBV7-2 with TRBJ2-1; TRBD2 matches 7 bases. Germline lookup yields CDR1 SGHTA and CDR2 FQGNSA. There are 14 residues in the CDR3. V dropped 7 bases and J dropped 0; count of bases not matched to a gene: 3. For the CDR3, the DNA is TGTGCCAGCATGGGGGGGTACTCCTACAATGAGCAGTTCTTC. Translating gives CASMGGYSYNEQFF.

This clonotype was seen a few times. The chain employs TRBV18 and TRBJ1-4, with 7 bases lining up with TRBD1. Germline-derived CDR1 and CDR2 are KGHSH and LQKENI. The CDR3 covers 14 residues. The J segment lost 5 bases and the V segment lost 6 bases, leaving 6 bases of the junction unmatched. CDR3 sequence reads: CASSRDSLNEKLFF. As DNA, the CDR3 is TGTGCCAGCTCGCGGGACAGCCTAAATGAAAAACTGTTTTTT.

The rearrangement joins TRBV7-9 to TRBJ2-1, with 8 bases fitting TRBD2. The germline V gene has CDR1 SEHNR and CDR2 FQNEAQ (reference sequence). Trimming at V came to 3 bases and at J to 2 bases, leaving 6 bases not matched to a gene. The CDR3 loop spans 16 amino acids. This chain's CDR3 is CASSFESGGPYNEQFF. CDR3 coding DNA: TGTGCCAGCAGCTTCGAAAGCGGGGGCCCCTACAATGAGCAGTTCTTC. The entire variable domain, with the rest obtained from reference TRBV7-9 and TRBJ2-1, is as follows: DTGVSQNPRHKITKRGQNVTFRCDPISEHNRLYWYRQTLGQGPEFLTYFQNEAQLEKSRLLSDRFSAERPKGSFSTLEIQRTEQGDSAMYLCASSFESGGPYNEQFFGPGTRLTVL.

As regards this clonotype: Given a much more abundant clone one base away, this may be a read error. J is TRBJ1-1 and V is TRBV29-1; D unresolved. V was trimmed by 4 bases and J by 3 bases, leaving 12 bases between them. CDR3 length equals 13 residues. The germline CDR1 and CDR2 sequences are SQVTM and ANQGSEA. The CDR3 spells CSVVKHEYTEAFF. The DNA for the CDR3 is TGCAGCGTTGTGAAACACGAGTACACTGAAGCTTTCTTT.

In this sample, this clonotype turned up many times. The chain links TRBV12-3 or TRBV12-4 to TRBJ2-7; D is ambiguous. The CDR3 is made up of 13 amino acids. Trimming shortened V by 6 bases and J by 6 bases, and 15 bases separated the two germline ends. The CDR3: CASSPGPTLEQYF. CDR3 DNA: TGTGCCAGCAGCCCAGGACCTACCCTCGAGCAGTACTTC.

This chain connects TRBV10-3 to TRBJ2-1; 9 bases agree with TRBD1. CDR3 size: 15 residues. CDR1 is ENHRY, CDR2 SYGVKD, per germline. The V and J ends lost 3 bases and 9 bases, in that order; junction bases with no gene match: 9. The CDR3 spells CAISDLTGGAGEQFF. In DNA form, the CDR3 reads TGTGCCATCAGTGACTTGACAGGGGGGGCGGGTGAGCAGTTCTTC.

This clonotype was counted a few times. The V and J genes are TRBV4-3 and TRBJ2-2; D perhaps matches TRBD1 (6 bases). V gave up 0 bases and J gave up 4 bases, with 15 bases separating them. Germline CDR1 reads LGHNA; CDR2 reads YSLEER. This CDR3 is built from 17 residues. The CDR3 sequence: CASSQDFTGWGTGELFF. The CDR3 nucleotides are TGCGCCAGCAGCCAAGATTTTACAGGGTGGGGCACCGGGGAGCTGTTTTTT.

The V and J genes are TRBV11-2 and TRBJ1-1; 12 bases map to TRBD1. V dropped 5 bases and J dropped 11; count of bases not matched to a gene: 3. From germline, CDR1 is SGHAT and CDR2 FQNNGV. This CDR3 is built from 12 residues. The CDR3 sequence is CASSRDRGHAFF. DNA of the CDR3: TGTGCCAGCAGCAGGGACAGGGGGCATGCTTTCTTT.

CDR3 sequence (DNA): TGTGCCAGCAGCTTATCGCGGCAGGGGAGAGGAGTGGAGACCCAGTACTTC. Amino acid sequence: CASSLSRQGRGVETQYF. This chain joins TRBV11-2 and TRBJ2-5; D possibly corresponds to TRBD1 (6 bases). V lost 2 bases, J lost 5 bases, and 21 bases lay in between. The CDR3 consists of 17 residues. Germline CDR1 reads SGHAT; CDR2 reads FQNNGV.

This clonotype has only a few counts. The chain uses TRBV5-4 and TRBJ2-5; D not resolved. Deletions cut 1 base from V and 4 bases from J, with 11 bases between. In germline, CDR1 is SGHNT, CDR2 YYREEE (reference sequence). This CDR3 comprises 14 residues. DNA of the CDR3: TGTGCCAGCAGCTTGCGAACAGATGGAGAGACCCAGTACTTC. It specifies CASSLRTDGETQYF.

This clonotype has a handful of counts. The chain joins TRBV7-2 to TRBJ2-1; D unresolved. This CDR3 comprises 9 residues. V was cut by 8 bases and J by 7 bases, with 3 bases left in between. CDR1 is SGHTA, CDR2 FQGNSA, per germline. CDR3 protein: CASPNEQFF. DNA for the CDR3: TGTGCCAGCCCGAATGAGCAGTTCTTC. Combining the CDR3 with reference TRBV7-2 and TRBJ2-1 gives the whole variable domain GAGVSQSPSNKVTEKGKDVELRCDPISGHTALYWYRQSLGQGLEFLIYFQGNSAPDKSGLPSDRFSAERTGGSVSTLTIQRTQQEDSAVYLCASPNEQFFGPGTRLTVL.

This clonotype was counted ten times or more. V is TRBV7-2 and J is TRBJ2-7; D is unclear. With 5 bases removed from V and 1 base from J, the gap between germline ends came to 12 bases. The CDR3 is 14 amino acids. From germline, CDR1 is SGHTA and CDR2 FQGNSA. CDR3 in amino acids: CASSPYRSSYEQYF. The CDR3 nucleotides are TGTGCCAGCAGCCCTTATCGCTCGTCCTACGAGCAGTACTTC. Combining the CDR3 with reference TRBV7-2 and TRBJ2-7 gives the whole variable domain GAGVSQSPSNKVTEKGKDVELRCDPISGHTALYWYRQSLGQGLEFLIYFQGNSAPDKSGLPSDRFSAERTGGSVSTLTIQRTQQEDSAVYLCASSPYRSSYEQYFGPGTRLTVT.

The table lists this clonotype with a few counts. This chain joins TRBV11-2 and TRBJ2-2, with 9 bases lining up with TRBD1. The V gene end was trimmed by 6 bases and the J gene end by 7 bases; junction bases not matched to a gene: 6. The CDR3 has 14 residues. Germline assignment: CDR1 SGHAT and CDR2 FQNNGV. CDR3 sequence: CASSWDRDHGELFF. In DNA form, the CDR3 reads TGTGCCAGCAGTTGGGACAGGGATCACGGGGAGCTGTTTTTT.

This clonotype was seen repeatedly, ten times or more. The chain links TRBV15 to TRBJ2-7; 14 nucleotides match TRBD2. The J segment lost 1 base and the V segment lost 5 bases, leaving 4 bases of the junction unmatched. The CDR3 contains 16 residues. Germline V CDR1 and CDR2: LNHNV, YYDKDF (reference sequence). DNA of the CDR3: TGTGCCACCAGCGGAGGACTAGCGGGGGGTTCCTACGAGCAGTACTTC. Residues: CATSGGLAGGSYEQYF. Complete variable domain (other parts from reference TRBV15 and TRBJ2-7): DAMVIQNPRYQVTQFGKPVTLSCSQTLNHNVMYWYQQKSSQAPKLLFHYYDKDFNNEADTPDNFQSRRPNTSFCFLDIRSPGLGDTAMYLCATSGGLAGGSYEQYFGPGTRLTVT.

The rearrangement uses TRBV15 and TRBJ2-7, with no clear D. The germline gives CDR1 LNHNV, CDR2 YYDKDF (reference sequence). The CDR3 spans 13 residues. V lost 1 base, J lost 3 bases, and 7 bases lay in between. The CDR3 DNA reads TGTGCCACCAGCAGAGTTATGGGCTACGAGCAGTACGTC. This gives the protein CATSRVMGYEQYV.